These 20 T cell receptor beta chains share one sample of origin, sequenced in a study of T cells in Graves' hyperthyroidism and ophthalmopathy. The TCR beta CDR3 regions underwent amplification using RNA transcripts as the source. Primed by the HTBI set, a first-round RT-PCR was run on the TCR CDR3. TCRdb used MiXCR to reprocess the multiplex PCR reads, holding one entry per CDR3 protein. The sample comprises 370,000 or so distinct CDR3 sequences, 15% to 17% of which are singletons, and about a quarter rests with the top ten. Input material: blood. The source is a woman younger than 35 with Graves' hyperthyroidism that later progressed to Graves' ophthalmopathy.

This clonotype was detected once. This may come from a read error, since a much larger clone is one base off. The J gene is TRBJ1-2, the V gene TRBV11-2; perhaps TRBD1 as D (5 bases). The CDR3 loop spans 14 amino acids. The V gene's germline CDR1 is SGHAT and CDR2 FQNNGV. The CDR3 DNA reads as TGTGCCAGCAGCGTCCTTCAGGGAGACTATGGCTACAGCTTC. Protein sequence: CASSVLQGDYGYSF.

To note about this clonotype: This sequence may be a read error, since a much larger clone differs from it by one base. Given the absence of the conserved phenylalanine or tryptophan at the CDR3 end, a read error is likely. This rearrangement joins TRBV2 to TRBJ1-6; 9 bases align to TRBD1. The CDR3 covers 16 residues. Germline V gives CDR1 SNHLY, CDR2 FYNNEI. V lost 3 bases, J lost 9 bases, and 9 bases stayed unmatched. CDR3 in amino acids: CASSDLGQGGFSPLHL. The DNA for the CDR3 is TGTGCCAGCAGTGATTTGGGACAGGGCGGATTTTCACCCCTCCACCTT.

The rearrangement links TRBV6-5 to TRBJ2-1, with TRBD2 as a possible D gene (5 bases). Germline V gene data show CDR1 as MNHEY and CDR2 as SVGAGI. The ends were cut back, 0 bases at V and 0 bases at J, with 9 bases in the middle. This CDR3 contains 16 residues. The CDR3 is CASSYSRGSSYNEQFF. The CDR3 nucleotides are TGTGCCAGCAGTTACTCGAGAGGGAGCTCCTACAATGAGCAGTTCTTC.

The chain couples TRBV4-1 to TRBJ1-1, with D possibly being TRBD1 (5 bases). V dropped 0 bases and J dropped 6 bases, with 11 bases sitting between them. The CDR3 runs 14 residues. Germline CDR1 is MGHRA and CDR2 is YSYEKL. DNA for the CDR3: TGCGCCAGCAGCCAAGAGGAAAGGGGTCCTGAAGCTTTCTTT. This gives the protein CASSQEERGPEAFF.

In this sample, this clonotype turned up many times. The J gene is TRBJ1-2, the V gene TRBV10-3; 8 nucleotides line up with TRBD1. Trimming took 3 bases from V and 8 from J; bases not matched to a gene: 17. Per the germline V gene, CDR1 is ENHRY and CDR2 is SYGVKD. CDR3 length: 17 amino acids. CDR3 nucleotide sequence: TGTGCCATCAGTGAAGCCGACAGGGGTCCTTCATCTAACGGCTACACCTTC. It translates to CAISEADRGPSSNGYTF.

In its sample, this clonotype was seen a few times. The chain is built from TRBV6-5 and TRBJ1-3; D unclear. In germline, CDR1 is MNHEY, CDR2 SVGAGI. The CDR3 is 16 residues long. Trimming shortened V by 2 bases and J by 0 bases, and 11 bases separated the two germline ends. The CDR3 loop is CASSYEGRLSGNTIYF. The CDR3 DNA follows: TGTGCCAGCAGTTACGAAGGCCGCCTCTCTGGAAACACCATATATTTT.

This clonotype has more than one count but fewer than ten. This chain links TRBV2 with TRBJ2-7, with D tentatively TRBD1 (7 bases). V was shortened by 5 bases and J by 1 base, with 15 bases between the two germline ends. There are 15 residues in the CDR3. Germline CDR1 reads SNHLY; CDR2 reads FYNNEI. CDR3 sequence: CASSTEQGGSYEQYF. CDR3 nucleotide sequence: TGTGCCAGCAGTACCGAGCAGGGGGGTTCCTACGAGCAGTACTTC.

The DNA of the CDR3 is TGTGCCAGTAGTCCCCTTGGGGGCCTGACAGATACGCAGTATTTT. Protein product: CASSPLGGLTDTQYF. The V gene is TRBV19, the J gene TRBJ2-3; tentative D call: TRBD1 (6 bases). The CDR3 loop spans 15 amino acids. The germline V and J ends were trimmed by 5 bases and 3 bases, with 15 bases remaining between them. In germline, CDR1 is LNHDA, CDR2 SQIVND (reference sequence).

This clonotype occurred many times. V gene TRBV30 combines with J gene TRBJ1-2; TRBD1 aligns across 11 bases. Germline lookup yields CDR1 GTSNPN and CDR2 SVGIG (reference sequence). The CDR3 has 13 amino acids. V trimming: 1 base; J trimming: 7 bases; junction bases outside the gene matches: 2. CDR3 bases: TGTGCCTGGAGTGGGACAGGGGGCTTTGGCTACACCTTC. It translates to CAWSGTGGFGYTF.

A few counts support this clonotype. The CDR3 loop reads CASTTSGRGNTNTGELFF. Here the CDR3 DNA reads TGTGCCAGCACCACTAGCGGGAGGGGAAATACGAACACCGGGGAGCTGTTTTTT. The chain has TRBV12-3 or TRBV12-4 and TRBJ2-2; 13 nucleotides line up with TRBD2. The CDR3 loop spans 18 amino acids. With 7 bases clipped from V and 0 bases from J, the junction kept 8 bases outside the gene matches.

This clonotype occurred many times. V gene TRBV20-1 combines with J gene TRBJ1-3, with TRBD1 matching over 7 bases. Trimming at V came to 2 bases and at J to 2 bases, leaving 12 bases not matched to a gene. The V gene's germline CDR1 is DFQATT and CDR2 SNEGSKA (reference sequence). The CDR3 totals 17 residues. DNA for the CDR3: TGCAGTGCTAGACGCGCAACCGGGACAGCCACTGGAAACACCATATATTTT. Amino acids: CSARRATGTATGNTIYF.

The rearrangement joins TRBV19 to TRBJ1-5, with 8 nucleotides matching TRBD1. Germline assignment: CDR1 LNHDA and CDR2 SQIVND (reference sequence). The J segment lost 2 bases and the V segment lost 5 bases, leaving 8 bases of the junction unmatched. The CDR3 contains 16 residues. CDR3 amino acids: CASSDGTGGGNQPQHF. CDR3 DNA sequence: TGTGCCAGTAGTGACGGGACAGGCGGAGGCAATCAGCCCCAGCATTTT.

Here the CDR3 DNA reads TGTGCCAGCAGCGTCGACAGGGAAGGCGGGACCCAGTACTTC. Translating it yields CASSVDREGGTQYF. This chain connects TRBV5-6 to TRBJ2-5; TRBD1 aligns across 7 bases. J was trimmed by 7 bases and V by 4 bases; bases with no gene match: 10. CDR1 is SGHDT, CDR2 YYEEEE, per germline. CDR3 length: 14 residues.

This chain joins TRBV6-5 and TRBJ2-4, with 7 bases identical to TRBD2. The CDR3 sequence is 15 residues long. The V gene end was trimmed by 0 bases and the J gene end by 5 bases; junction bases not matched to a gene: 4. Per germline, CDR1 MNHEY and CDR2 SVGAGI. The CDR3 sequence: CASSYSRGGENIQYF. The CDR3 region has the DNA TGTGCCAGCAGTTACTCGAGGGGAGGGGAAAACATTCAGTACTTC.

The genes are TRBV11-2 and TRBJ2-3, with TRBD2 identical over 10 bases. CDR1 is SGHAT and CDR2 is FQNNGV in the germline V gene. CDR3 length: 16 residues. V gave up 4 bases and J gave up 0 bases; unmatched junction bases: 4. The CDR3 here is CASSWTSGTSTDTQYF. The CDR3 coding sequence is TGTGCCAGCAGCTGGACTAGCGGCACTAGCACAGATACGCAGTATTTT. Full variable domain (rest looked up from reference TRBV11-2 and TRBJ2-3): EAGVAQSPRYKIIEKRQSVAFWCNPISGHATLYWYQQILGQGPKLLIQFQNNGVVDDSQLPKDRFSAERLKGVDSTLKIQPAKLEDSAVYLCASSWTSGTSTDTQYFGPGTRLTVL.

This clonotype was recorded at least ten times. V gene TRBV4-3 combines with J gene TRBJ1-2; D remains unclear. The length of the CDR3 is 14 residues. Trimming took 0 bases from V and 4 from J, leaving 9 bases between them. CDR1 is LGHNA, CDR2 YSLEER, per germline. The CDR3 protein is CASSQEGGTYGYTF. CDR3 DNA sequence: TGCGCCAGCAGCCAAGAGGGCGGAACCTATGGCTACACCTTC.

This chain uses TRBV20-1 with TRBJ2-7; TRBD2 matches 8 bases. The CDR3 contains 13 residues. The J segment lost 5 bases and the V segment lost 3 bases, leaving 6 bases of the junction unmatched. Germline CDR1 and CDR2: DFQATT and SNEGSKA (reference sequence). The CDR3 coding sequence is TGCAGTGCTAGCGGGAGGGCCAATAACGAGCAGTACTTC. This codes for CSASGRANNEQYF.

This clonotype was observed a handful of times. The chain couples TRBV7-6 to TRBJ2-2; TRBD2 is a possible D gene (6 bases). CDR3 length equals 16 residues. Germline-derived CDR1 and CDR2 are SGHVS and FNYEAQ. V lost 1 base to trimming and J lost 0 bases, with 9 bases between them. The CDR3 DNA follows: TGTGCCAGCAGCTTAGTTGAGCGGGCGAACACCGGGGAGCTGTTTTTT. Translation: CASSLVERANTGELFF. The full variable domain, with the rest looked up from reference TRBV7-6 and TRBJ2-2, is GAGVSQSPRYKVTKRGQDVALRCDPISGHVSLYWYRQALGQGPEFLTYFNYEAQQDKSGLPNDRFSAERPEGSISTLTIQRTEQRDSAMYRCASSLVERANTGELFFGEGSRLTVL.

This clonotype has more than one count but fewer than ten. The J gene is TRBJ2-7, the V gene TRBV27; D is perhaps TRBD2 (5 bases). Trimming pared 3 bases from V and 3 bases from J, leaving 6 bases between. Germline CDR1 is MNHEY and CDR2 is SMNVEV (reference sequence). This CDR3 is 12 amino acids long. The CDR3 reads CASSFAGYEQYF. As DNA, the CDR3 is TGTGCCAGCAGTTTCGCGGGCTACGAGCAGTACTTC.

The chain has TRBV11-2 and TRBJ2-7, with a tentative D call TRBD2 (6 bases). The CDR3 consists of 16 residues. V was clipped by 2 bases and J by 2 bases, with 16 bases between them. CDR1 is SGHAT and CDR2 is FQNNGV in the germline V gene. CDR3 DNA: TGTGCCAGCAGCTTAAGAGGTTGGGAGGCCCCCTACGAGCAGTACTTC. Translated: CASSLRGWEAPYEQYF.